What follows are 25 T cell receptor beta chains derived from one specimen sequenced in a study of T cells in Graves' hyperthyroidism and ophthalmopathy. RNA transcripts provided the source from which TCR beta CDR3 regions were amplified. In the first-round RT-PCR of the TCR CDR3, the HTBI primer set was used. TCRdb used MiXCR to reprocess the multiplex PCR reads, holding one entry per CDR3 protein. There are about 380,000 distinct CDR3 sequences in the sample; around a sixth occur only once, and 35% to 45% lies in the top ten. Sequences were obtained from blood. The receptors originated from a man aged 18-30 years with Graves' ophthalmopathy.

This clonotype was seen at least ten times. This chain connects TRBV5-1 to TRBJ1-1, with D perhaps TRBD1 (5 bases). V was clipped by 3 bases and J by 4 bases, with 16 bases between them. The CDR3 is 15 residues long. Germline V gene sequence: CDR1 SGHRS, CDR2 YFSETQ. The CDR3 here is CASSSNDWRGTEAFF. CDR3 nucleotide sequence: TGCGCCAGCAGCTCTAATGATTGGAGGGGCACTGAAGCTTTCTTT. Drawing the rest from reference TRBV5-1 and TRBJ1-1, the complete variable domain is KAGVTQTPRYLIKTRGQQVTLSCSPISGHRSVSWYQQTPGQGLQFLFEYFSETQRNKGNFPGRFSGRQFSNSRSEMNVSTLELGDSALYLCASSSNDWRGTEAFFGQGTRLTVV.

The V gene is TRBV4-1, the J gene TRBJ1-1, with 9 bases aligning to TRBD1. The germline V gene encodes CDR1 MGHRA and CDR2 YSYEKL. CDR3 length: 17 residues. V gave up 4 bases and J gave up 0 bases; unmatched junction bases: 9. The CDR3 coding sequence is TGCGCCAGCAGCCTCCTGACAGGGGGACCCATGAACACTGAAGCTTTCTTT. Translated, it gives CASSLLTGGPMNTEAFF.

As concerns this clonotype: This sequence may be a read error, since a much larger clone differs from it by one base. The chain links TRBV5-1 to TRBJ1-2; 7 bases line up with TRBD1. Germline V gene lookup returns CDR1 SGHRS and CDR2 YFSETQ. CDR3 length: 14 residues. J lost 4 bases, V lost 4 bases, and 7 bases had no gene match. The CDR3 DNA reads as TGCGCCAGCAGCCCCACAGGGGAGCGCTATGGCTACACCTTC. Translation gives CASSPTGERYGYTF.

This clonotype was recorded many times. The chain uses TRBV18 and TRBJ2-5, with TRBD1 matching 8 bases. Germline CDR1 KGHSH, CDR2 LQKENI. With 1 base clipped from V and 3 bases from J, the junction kept 1 base outside the gene matches. The CDR3 loop spans 14 amino acids. The DNA for the CDR3 is TGTGCCAGCTCACCACTGGACAGGGAAGAGACCCAGTACTTC. Translated: CASSPLDREETQYF.

This clonotype occurred a few times. This may be a read error, as it is one base from a much larger clone. The rearrangement joins TRBV5-1 to TRBJ1-1; 7 nucleotides align to TRBD1. The CDR3 runs 13 residues. The V gene's germline CDR1 is SGHRS and CDR2 YFSETQ. CDR3 amino acids: CASSMDRNTEALF. In nucleotides, the CDR3 is TGCGCCAGCAGCATGGACAGGAACACTGAAGCTCTCTTT.

This clonotype was detected ten times or more. The chain carries TRBV2 and TRBJ2-1; no firm D call. CDR3 length: 11 amino acids. V lost 9 bases to trimming and J lost 6 bases, with 9 bases between them. Germline-derived CDR1 and CDR2 are SNHLY and FYNNEI. This chain's CDR3 is CASEGSNEQFF. CDR3 DNA: TGTGCCAGTGAAGGTTCCAATGAGCAGTTCTTC.

This clonotype was seen a handful of times. V usage is TRBV28 and J usage is TRBJ1-5; a possible D gene is TRBD1 (6 bases). Looked up from germline, CDR1 is MDHEN and CDR2 is SYDVKM. The CDR3 loop spans 14 amino acids. The V and J ends lost 5 bases and 5 bases respectively, with 13 bases between them. CDR3 nucleotides: TGTGCCAGCAGTCTTATATCAGGGGATCAGCCCCAGCATTTT. Protein sequence: CASSLISGDQPQHF.

The rearrangement joins TRBV20-1 to TRBJ1-1, with D uncertain. The V gene lost 6 bases and the J gene lost 2 bases, with 13 bases spanning the gap. This CDR3 has 13 amino acids. Germline loops: CDR1 DFQATT, CDR2 SNEGSKA (reference sequence). CDR3 nucleotide sequence: TGCAGTGCAACCGAGACACGCAACACTGAAGCTTTCTTT. Residues: CSATETRNTEAFF.

V usage is TRBV6-1 and J usage is TRBJ2-7, with a tentative D call TRBD1 (6 bases). CDR3 size: 12 residues. CDR1 is MNHNS and CDR2 is SASEGT in the germline V gene. Trimming left V 6 bases short and J 3 bases short, with 9 bases between. CDR3 sequence reads: CASRGAYYEQYF. Here the CDR3 DNA reads TGTGCCAGCAGGGGGGCGTACTACGAGCAGTACTTC.

There are a few counts of this clonotype. This sequence joins TRBV6-1 and TRBJ2-7; the match to TRBD1 covers 8 bases. V shed 8 bases, J shed 2 bases, and the junction held 8 bases outside the gene matches. The germline CDR1 and CDR2 sequences are MNHNS and SASEGT. The CDR3 has 14 residues. As DNA, the CDR3 is TGTGCCAGCTCCATGACAGGGGATACCTACGAGCAGTACTTC. As protein: CASSMTGDTYEQYF.

This clonotype was seen at least ten times. V gene TRBV20-1 combines with J gene TRBJ1-5, with 8 bases matching TRBD1. Germline CDR1 DFQATT, CDR2 SNEGSKA (reference sequence). The V gene end was trimmed by 8 bases and the J gene end by 1 base; junction bases not matched to a gene: 7. The CDR3 is 14 residues long. The CDR3, as DNA: TGCAGTACAACAGGACAGGGCAGCAATCAGCCCCAGCATTTT. Its protein product is CSTTGQGSNQPQHF.

Turning to this clonotype: This may be a read error: a much more frequent sequence differs by one nucleotide. The chain employs TRBV2 and TRBJ2-5, with a weak D call TRBD1 (5 bases). This CDR3 has 14 amino acids. Germline CDR1 is SNHLY and CDR2 is FYNNEI. Trimming removed 2 bases at V and 3 bases at J, with 10 bases between. The CDR3 DNA reads TGTGCCAGCAGTGAACTGCTCAGGGAAGAGACCCAGTACTTC. Protein sequence: CASSELLREETQYF.

This clonotype was seen at least ten times. The chain combines TRBV5-1 with TRBJ1-2; 7 bases agree with TRBD1. V gave up 4 bases and J gave up 8 bases; unmatched junction bases: 8. The CDR3 consists of 13 residues. The germline V gene encodes CDR1 SGHRS and CDR2 YFSETQ. This CDR3 reads CASSPGQQQGYTF. The DNA of the CDR3 is TGCGCCAGCAGCCCGGGACAGCAGCAGGGCTACACCTTC.

The chain employs TRBV10-3 and TRBJ1-1; D is unresolved. Trimming cost V 4 bases and J 1 base, with 7 bases left between them. The CDR3 has 13 amino acids. The germline gives CDR1 ENHRY, CDR2 SYGVKD. CDR3 nucleotides: TGTGCCATCAGTGCGAGAGAGAACACTGAAGCTTTCTTT. Protein: CAISARENTEAFF.

This clonotype showed up many times. The chain uses TRBV3-1 and TRBJ1-4; D is unclear. Trimming pared 3 bases from V and 8 bases from J, leaving 13 bases between. Germline CDR1 reads LGHDT; CDR2 reads YNNKEL (reference sequence). The CDR3 covers 14 residues. CDR3 residues: CASSHAGPREKLFF. The CDR3 nucleotides are TGTGCCAGCAGCCACGCCGGGCCCCGGGAAAAACTGTTTTTT.

Regarding this clonotype: This sequence may be a read error, since a much larger clone differs from it by one base. The gene calls are TRBV11-2 and TRBJ1-1; possible D gene TRBD1, 5 bases. The CDR3 is 12 amino acids. Germline values: CDR1 SGHAT, CDR2 FQNNGV. In DNA form, the CDR3 reads TGTGCCGGCAGCAAGGGGAACGCTGAAGCTTTCTTT. Its translation is CAGSKGNAEAFF. Looking up the rest from reference TRBV11-2 and TRBJ1-1 gives the full variable domain: EAGVAQSPRYKIIEKRQSVAFWCNPISGHATLYWYQQILGQGPKLLIQFQNNGVVDDSQLPKDRFSAERLKGVDSTLKIQPAKLEDSAVYLCAGSKGNAEAFFGQGTRLTVV.

To note about this clonotype: Possible read error: a much larger clone is one base away. V is TRBV12-3 or TRBV12-4 and J is TRBJ2-3; 10 bases fit TRBD1. The CDR3 contains 15 residues. The CDR3 DNA follows: TGTGTCAGCAGTTTAGGACAGGGGGAGGGGGATACGCAGTATTTT. It translates to CVSSLGQGEGDTQYF.

The rearrangement uses TRBV6-1 and TRBJ2-5; 12 bases map to TRBD2. Germline V lookup: CDR1 MNHNS, CDR2 SASEGT. The ends lost 5 bases at V and 3 bases at J; junction bases unmatched: 13. The CDR3 covers 18 residues. Here the CDR3 DNA reads TGTGCCAGCAGTACACTAGCGGGGGGCCAAGTTGTGGAAGAGACCCAGTACTTC. Amino acid sequence: CASSTLAGGQVVEETQYF.

This clonotype was seen at least ten times. The V call is TRBV3-1, the J call TRBJ1-2; D call uncertain. This CDR3 spans 13 amino acids. Germline values: CDR1 LGHDT, CDR2 YNNKEL (reference sequence). V shed 1 base and J shed 2 bases, with 5 bases lying between them. CDR3 bases: TGTGCCAGCAGCCAAGGCCAGAACTATGGCTACACCTTC. It yields the protein CASSQGQNYGYTF.

Many counts were recorded for this clonotype. CDR3 nucleotide sequence: TGTGCCAGCAGCTTAGGAGGACAGCAGCCCCAGCATTTT. Protein sequence: CASSLGGQQPQHF. The chain employs TRBV7-9 and TRBJ1-5; TRBD1 is a possible D gene (6 bases). Trimming left V 1 base short and J 7 bases short, with 8 bases between. In germline, CDR1 is SEHNR, CDR2 FQNEAQ (reference sequence). This CDR3 contains 13 residues.

This clonotype appeared a few times. V gene TRBV5-5 combines with J gene TRBJ1-1; TRBD1 agrees at 9 bases. Trimming removed 4 bases from V and 11 bases from J; junction bases left unmatched: 15. The CDR3 is 15 amino acids. Looked up from germline, CDR1 is SGHKS and CDR2 is YYEKEE (reference sequence). CDR3 DNA: TGTGCCAGCAGCCCCCTGGACAGGGGTGGAAACAGGGCTTTCTTT. Its protein is CASSPLDRGGNRAFF.

The chain uses TRBV7-9 and TRBJ2-1; D possibly corresponds to TRBD2 (7 bases). V lost 8 bases and J lost 0, with 26 bases in between. The CDR3 spans 19 residues. The germline CDR1 and CDR2 sequences are SEHNR and FQNEAQ (reference sequence). CDR3 sequence reads: CASSPPGGQGPRSYNEQFF. The CDR3 region has the DNA TGTGCCAGCTCACCCCCCGGGGGGCAGGGACCTCGCTCCTACAATGAGCAGTTCTTC.

This rearrangement joins TRBV20-1 to TRBJ2-6; TRBD1 matches 7 bases. Trimming cost V 3 bases and J 2 bases; bases outside gene matches: 16. The CDR3 has 19 residues. Looked up from germline, CDR1 is DFQATT and CDR2 is SNEGSKA (reference sequence). CDR3 nucleotides: TGCAGTGCTAGGAGAGGGGGTGGCAGGGGGATGGCTGGGGCCAACGTCCTGACTTTC. Protein sequence: CSARRGGGRGMAGANVLTF.

The sample holds many counts of this clonotype. The CDR3 region is CASRDERYSNQPQHF. The CDR3, as DNA: TGTGCCAGCCGGGACGAACGATATAGCAATCAGCCCCAGCATTTT. This sequence joins TRBV2 and TRBJ1-5; TRBD1 is a possible D gene (5 bases). The germline V gene encodes CDR1 SNHLY and CDR2 FYNNEI. Trimming removed 8 bases from V and 0 bases from J, with 14 bases in between. This CDR3 contains 15 residues.

The chain links TRBV10-3 to TRBJ1-2; 7 bases are shared with TRBD1. V dropped 3 bases and J dropped 6; count of bases not matched to a gene: 7. CDR3 length: 14 residues. Per the germline V gene, CDR1 is ENHRY and CDR2 is SYGVKD. CDR3 nucleotides: TGTGCCATCAGTGATGCCTCCGGGACAGATGGCTACACCTTC. The encoded protein is CAISDASGTDGYTF.